Below, 31 T cell receptor beta chains from the same sample are listed, as sequenced in a study of shared clonotypes between healthy human individuals (dated by TCRdb to 2018 to 2021). The library came from the immunoSEQ multiplex PCR assay. The immuneACCESS repertoire file appears here via TCRdb, limited to in-frame rearrangements. These files lack a portion of the clones; in checked studies, under half of the deficit traces to unresolved V genes, and the cause of the others is not known. A total of 520,000 or so clones appear in this sample, 75% to 85% of them only once. In total, the top ten clones hold 13% of the sample. Sequencing was carried out using PBMCs. All receptors derive from a middle-aged woman in good health. Some clones in this sample may be carry-over from other donors' samples.

The V call is TRBV2, the J call TRBJ2-6; weak D call: TRBD1 (6 bases). Trimming took 10 bases from V and 0 from J, leaving 13 bases between them. The germline V gene encodes CDR1 SNHLY and CDR2 FYNNEI. The CDR3 totals 15 residues. CDR3 residues: CATNTGSSGANVLTF. The DNA for the CDR3 is TGTGCCACTAATACAGGGAGCTCTGGGGCCAACGTCCTGACTTTC.

The chain employs TRBV7-9 and TRBJ2-6; D is ambiguous. Between the trimmed V and J ends, which lost 5 bases and 0 bases, there was a span of 8 bases. In germline, CDR1 is SEHNR, CDR2 FQNEAQ (reference sequence). The CDR3 length is 15 residues. The CDR3 is CASSGPSSGANVLTF. CDR3 DNA sequence: TGTGCCAGCAGCGGGCCAAGCTCTGGGGCCAACGTCCTGACTTTC.

Here the CDR3 DNA reads TGCGCCAGCAGCCATGGGTCCGGGGCAGAGACCCAGTACTTC. This translates into CASSHGSGAETQYF. The J gene is TRBJ2-5, the V gene TRBV4-1, with D perhaps TRBD1 or TRBD2 (5 bases each). Between the trimmed V and J ends, which lost 3 bases and 4 bases, there was a span of 12 bases. The CDR3 spans 14 residues. From germline, CDR1 is MGHRA and CDR2 YSYEKL.

The genes are TRBV5-8 and TRBJ2-2, with a weak D call TRBD1 (6 bases). From germline, CDR1 is SGHTS and CDR2 YDEGEE. The length of the CDR3 is 13 residues. Between the trimmed V and J ends, which lost 6 bases and 3 bases, there was a span of 9 bases. The CDR3 DNA is TGTGCCAGCAACACAGGGTACACCGGGGAGCTGTTTTTT. Protein: CASNTGYTGELFF.

This clone was picked up one time. The chain joins TRBV7-2 to TRBJ2-1; 10 bases are a match to TRBD2. V was clipped by 5 bases and J by 7 bases; unmatched bases: 5. Germline V lookup: CDR1 SGHTA, CDR2 FQGNSA. This CDR3 has 14 amino acids. CDR3 DNA: TGTGCCAGCAGCAGACTAGCGGGCAGAAATGAGCAGTTCTTC. Encoded protein: CASSRLAGRNEQFF.

This clone was found a few times. This chain joins TRBV7-2 and TRBJ2-7; D uncertain. The germline gives CDR1 SGHTA, CDR2 FQGNSA. The CDR3 loop spans 15 amino acids. The germline V and J ends were trimmed by 1 base and 5 bases, with 15 bases remaining between them. CDR3 coding DNA: TGTGCCAGCAGCTTAGTAGACCGCCCCCCGGACGAGCAGTACTTC. It specifies CASSLVDRPPDEQYF.

J is TRBJ2-1 and V is TRBV4-3, with TRBD2 matching 11 bases. The CDR3 is 14 amino acids. Per germline, CDR1 LGHNA and CDR2 YSLEER. The junction had 1 base not matched to a gene; V was cut back by 3 bases and J by 6 bases. The DNA of the CDR3 is TGCGCCAGCAGCCATAGCGGGAGGGGCAATGAGCAGTTCTTC. Translating it yields CASSHSGRGNEQFF.

The rearrangement joins TRBV7-3 to TRBJ1-2; TRBD1 matches at 10 bases. The CDR3 spans 13 residues. Germline trimming cut 5 bases from V and 8 bases from J; bases unmatched to any gene: 5. The germline V gene has CDR1 SGHTA and CDR2 FQGTGA. For the CDR3, the DNA is TGTGCCAGCAGCCGGACAGGGGGAGGCGGCTACACCTTC. It encodes CASSRTGGGGYTF. The full variable domain, its missing parts supplied by reference TRBV7-3 and TRBJ1-2, is GAGVSQTPSNKVTEKGKYVELRCDPISGHTALYWYRQSLGQGPEFLIYFQGTGAADDSGLPNDRFFAVRPEGSVSTLKIQRTERGDSAVYLCASSRTGGGGYTFGSGTRLTVV.

The chain joins TRBV19 to TRBJ1-4, with a tentative D call TRBD1 (5 bases). This CDR3 has 14 residues. Germline V gene lookup returns CDR1 LNHDA and CDR2 SQIVND (reference sequence). V lost 10 bases and J 7 bases, leaving 19 bases between the germline ends. The CDR3 nucleotides read TGTGCCACCTCTCGGGACCCTGGAAGTGAAAAACTGTTTTTT. As protein: CATSRDPGSEKLFF. The full variable domain, completed using reference TRBV19 and TRBJ1-4, is DGGITQSPKYLFRKEGQNVTLSCEQNLNHDAMYWYRQDPGQGLRLIYYSQIVNDFQKGDIAEGYSVSREKKESFPLTVTSAQKNPTAFYLCATSRDPGSEKLFFGSGTQLSVL.

The chain is built from TRBV5-8 and TRBJ1-1; D is unclear. This CDR3 has 13 residues. Trimming took 4 bases from V and 1 from J, leaving 8 bases between them. Germline CDR1 and CDR2: SGHTS and YDEGEE. The CDR3: CASSVPGNTEAFF. DNA of the CDR3: TGTGCCAGCAGCGTTCCGGGGAACACTGAAGCTTTCTTT.

CDR3 protein: CASRGRGEQFF. CDR3 DNA sequence: TGTGCCAGCCGCGGGAGGGGTGAGCAGTTCTTC. The chain joins TRBV5-6 to TRBJ2-1, with 9 bases identical to TRBD2. From germline, CDR1 is SGHDT and CDR2 YYEEEE. The CDR3 covers 11 residues. The V gene end was trimmed by 7 bases and the J gene end by 9 bases; junction bases not matched to a gene: 2.

This chain uses TRBV11-2 with TRBJ2-2; a possible D gene is TRBD2 (5 bases). Per the germline V gene, CDR1 is SGHAT and CDR2 is FQNNGV. The CDR3 loop spans 15 amino acids. V lost 5 bases and J 3 bases, leaving 13 bases between the germline ends. CDR3 sequence (DNA): TGTGCCAGCAGCCCAAGCTTTAGCGACACCGGGGAGCTGTTTTTT. Its translation: CASSPSFSDTGELFF.

The rearrangement links TRBV2 to TRBJ2-3; D possibly uses TRBD1 or TRBD2 (5 bases each). V lost 11 bases and J lost 7, with 22 bases in between. In germline, CDR1 is SNHLY, CDR2 FYNNEI. There are 14 residues in the CDR3. CDR3 sequence reads: CALTGTGLGHTQYF. The CDR3 DNA reads TGTGCCTTAACCGGGACCGGCCTCGGACATACGCAGTATTTT.

This clone was seen a handful of times. Other nucleotide sequences in the sample specify the same CDR3. J is TRBJ2-3 and V is TRBV30; TRBD2 matches 10 bases. The V gene end was trimmed by 3 bases and the J gene end by 1 base; junction bases not matched to a gene: 1. CDR3 length equals 14 residues. The germline V gene encodes CDR1 GTSNPN and CDR2 SVGIG (reference sequence). Here the CDR3 reads CAWRGLAGTDTQYF. As DNA, the CDR3 is TGTGCCTGGAGAGGACTAGCGGGCACAGATACGCAGTATTTT.

The rearrangement links TRBV2 to TRBJ1-5; possible D gene TRBD1, 5 bases. The CDR3 extends over 16 amino acids. Germline V gene sequence: CDR1 SNHLY, CDR2 FYNNEI. V was shortened by 4 bases and J by 9 bases, with 22 bases between the two germline ends. The CDR3 nucleotides are TGTGCCAGCAGTGCAGCCCACCGGGACCCCTATTCGCCCCAGCATTTT. It specifies CASSAAHRDPYSPQHF.

The V call is TRBV30, the J call TRBJ2-3, with 10 nucleotides matching TRBD2. V lost 2 bases to trimming and J lost 3 bases; unmatched junction nucleotides: 14. This CDR3 spans 18 amino acids. From germline, CDR1 is GTSNPN and CDR2 SVGIG (reference sequence). For the CDR3, the DNA is TGTGCCTGGAGTAGCGATAGCGGGAGGATGGAGATAACAGATACGCAGTATTTT. As protein: CAWSSDSGRMEITDTQYF.

This chain uses TRBV2 with TRBJ2-1, with D hard to call. Germline values: CDR1 SNHLY, CDR2 FYNNEI. This CDR3 is built from 13 residues. Trimming took 6 bases from V and 3 from J, leaving 9 bases between them. The CDR3 loop is CASSDSFYNEQFF. CDR3 DNA: TGTGCCAGCAGCGACTCCTTCTACAATGAGCAGTTCTTC.

This clone was observed a handful of times. Other DNA sequences within the sample encode an identical CDR3. The chain employs TRBV7-9 and TRBJ1-1, with D uncertain. This CDR3 comprises 13 residues. Trimming removed 4 bases at V and 0 bases at J, with 6 bases between. Per the germline V gene, CDR1 is SEHNR and CDR2 is FQNEAQ (reference sequence). The CDR3 protein is CASSSQMNTEAFF. DNA of the CDR3: TGTGCCAGCAGCTCACAGATGAACACTGAAGCTTTCTTT.

This clone was observed a single time. The rearrangement uses TRBV25-1 and TRBJ2-1; 7 bases line up with TRBD2. With 1 base clipped from V and 6 bases from J, the junction kept 0 bases outside the gene matches. The CDR3 runs 13 residues. Germline V gene sequence: CDR1 MGHDK, CDR2 SYGVNS. DNA for the CDR3: TGTGCCAGCAGTGAATGGGGGGGCAATGAGCAGTTCTTC. This encodes CASSEWGGNEQFF.

V usage is TRBV11-3 and J usage is TRBJ2-1; 7 nucleotides agree with TRBD1. V was clipped by 1 base and J by 8 bases; unmatched bases: 5. The V gene's germline CDR1 is SGHNT and CDR2 YENEEA. The CDR3 covers 14 residues. The CDR3: CASSLGTDRDEQFF. CDR3 nucleotides: TGTGCCAGCAGCTTAGGGACAGACAGGGATGAGCAGTTCTTC. The variable domain in full, completed from reference TRBV11-3 and TRBJ2-1, reads EAGVVQSPRYKIIEKKQPVAFWCNPISGHNTLYWYLQNLGQGPELLIRYENEEAVDDSQLPKDRFSAERLKGVDSTLKIQPAELGDSAVYLCASSLGTDRDEQFFGPGTRLTVL.

The rearrangement links TRBV7-6 to TRBJ1-2; D is unclear. The V and J ends lost 1 base and 8 bases respectively, with 14 bases between them. The V gene's germline CDR1 is SGHVS and CDR2 FNYEAQ. The CDR3 is 14 residues long. The CDR3 here is CASSLGPLREGYTF. The CDR3 nucleotides are TGTGCCAGCAGCTTAGGGCCTTTGAGAGAAGGCTACACCTTC.

The rearrangement joins TRBV5-1 to TRBJ1-4; 8 positions match TRBD1. Germline V gene sequence: CDR1 SGHRS, CDR2 YFSETQ. This CDR3 has 14 residues. Trimming took 5 bases from V and 8 from J; bases not matched to a gene: 8. CDR3 sequence: CASRNGQGGEKLFF. The CDR3 DNA is TGCGCCAGCAGAAATGGACAGGGAGGAGAAAAACTGTTTTTT.

This clone was recorded once. This chain joins TRBV7-9 and TRBJ1-1; D is ambiguous. V gave up 1 base and J gave up 7 bases, with 10 bases separating them. Germline V lookup: CDR1 SEHNR, CDR2 FQNEAQ (reference sequence). CDR3 length: 13 residues. CDR3: CASSLGVRLEAFF. DNA for the CDR3: TGTGCCAGCAGCTTAGGAGTACGTCTTGAAGCTTTCTTT.

The J gene is TRBJ1-2, the V gene TRBV5-6; the D gene is possibly TRBD1 (6 bases). The V end lost 7 bases, the J end lost 3 bases, and 16 bases lay between the germline ends. CDR1 and CDR2 from the germline V gene are SGHDT and YYEEEE. This CDR3 contains 14 residues. The CDR3 loop is CASEVDQGYYGYTF. CDR3 sequence (DNA): TGTGCCAGCGAAGTAGACCAGGGGTACTATGGCTACACCTTC.

The chain carries TRBV28 and TRBJ2-5; D remains unclear. Germline CDR1 MDHEN, CDR2 SYDVKM. This CDR3 has 10 residues. The V end lost 8 bases, the J end lost 4 bases, and 5 bases lay between the germline ends. The CDR3 spells CASGRETQYF. The CDR3, as DNA: TGTGCCAGCGGGCGAGAGACCCAGTACTTC.

The chain combines TRBV21-1 with TRBJ2-7; the table assigns TRBD2, which was not confirmed against the DNA. TRBV21-1 is marked as a pseudogene. This CDR3 contains 13 residues. CDR3 bases: TGTGCCAGCAGCAACGCCTGTGCGTCGGGGCAGTACTTC. Its translation: CASSNACASGQYF.

This clone was recorded at least ten times. The chain is built from TRBV4-1 and TRBJ2-1, with D tentatively TRBD2 (5 bases). The CDR3 sequence is 18 residues long. Looked up from germline, CDR1 is MGHRA and CDR2 is YSYEKL. V was shortened by 3 bases and J by 8 bases, with 26 bases between the two germline ends. The CDR3 loop is CASSHASISAPPEDEQFF. In DNA, the CDR3 is TGCGCCAGCAGCCACGCTTCTATTAGCGCCCCCCCGGAGGATGAGCAGTTCTTC.

This clone was detected a few times. The rearrangement joins TRBV6-1 to TRBJ2-7; perhaps TRBD2 as D (6 bases). The germline gives CDR1 MNHNS, CDR2 SASEGT. Trimming shortened V by 2 bases and J by 0 bases, and 11 bases separated the two germline ends. This CDR3 is built from 15 residues. CDR3 in DNA: TGTGCCAGCAGTGAACTGGACGGGAGCTCCTACGAGCAGTACTTC. Its translation: CASSELDGSSYEQYF.

The chain carries TRBV5-8 and TRBJ2-7, with a tentative D call TRBD2 (6 bases). The V gene's germline CDR1 is SGHTS and CDR2 YDEGEE. V lost 4 bases and J 4 bases, leaving 15 bases between the germline ends. This CDR3 is built from 14 residues. CDR3 nucleotides: TGTGCCAGCAGCCGGGGCCCGCGGGGATACGAGCAGTACTTC. It translates to CASSRGPRGYEQYF.

The chain combines TRBV19 with TRBJ2-2, with D possibly TRBD1 on 6 matching bases. Per germline, CDR1 LNHDA and CDR2 SQIVND (reference sequence). The V gene lost 3 bases and the J gene lost 1 base, with 12 bases spanning the gap. The CDR3 has 16 amino acids. The CDR3 spells CASSILRTVNTGELFF. The CDR3 nucleotides are TGTGCCAGTAGTATTCTAAGGACAGTGAACACCGGGGAGCTGTTTTTT.

The rearrangement links TRBV5-8 to TRBJ2-3, with 7 bases aligning to TRBD2. Trimming removed 4 bases from V and 2 bases from J; junction bases left unmatched: 1. Germline CDR1 and CDR2: SGHTS and YDEGEE. The CDR3 totals 13 residues. In DNA, the CDR3 is TGTGCCAGCAGCAGGGACTACACAGATACGCAGTATTTT. It encodes CASSRDYTDTQYF.